A selection of T cell receptor beta chains follows, all from one sample in a study of blood T cell repertoires in COVID-19. The table came from immunoSEQ multiplex PCR; TCRdb's copy has only in-frame clones and leaves some out. The sample yields roughly 200,000 clones, 70% to 90% seen once. Material: peripheral blood. The source is a man aged 18 to 29 with active or convalescent COVID-19. The CDR3 runs from the conserved cysteine through the conserved F or W. The order of the fields is D gene, V gene, J gene, clone size, CDR3 DNA, CDR3 protein. D genes are given only for firm matches. Clone size is not always given. Where it is, it says once, few, many or a class for expanded clones.

TRBD2	TRBV14	TRBJ2-7	few	TGTGCCAGCAGCCCGGGACTAGCGGGACCGTACTCCTACGAGCAGTACTTC	CASSPGLAGPYSYEQYF
TRBD2	TRBV10-3	TRBJ2-3	-	TGTGCCATCAGTGAGACTAGCGGTACTAGCACAGATACGCAGTATTTT	CAISETSGTSTDTQYF
TRBD1	TRBV6-5	TRBJ1-2	-	TGTGCCAGCAGACAGGGACAGGGGATCTATGGCTACACCTTC	CASRQGQGIYGYTF
TRBD2	TRBV9	TRBJ2-5	once	TGTGCCAGCAGTCTAGGGCTAGCGGGAGTTTTAGAGACCCAGTACTTC	CASSLGLAGVLETQYF
TRBD2	TRBV5-6	TRBJ2-3	once	TGTGCCGGCAGTTACGCCGGGACTAGCCTCGATACGCAGTATTTT	CAGSYAGTSLDTQYF
-	TRBV9	TRBJ2-5	-	TGTGCCAGCAGCGTAGCCGGGGAAGAGACCCAGTACTTC	CASSVAGEETQYF
TRBD2	TRBV7-8	TRBJ2-2	-	TGTGCCAGCAGCGAGGGACTAGCGGGAGTACGGACCGGGGAGCTGTTTTTT	CASSEGLAGVRTGELFF
TRBD1	TRBV19	TRBJ1-5	once	TGTGCCAGTAGTATAACAGGGGACCAGCCCCAGCATTTT	CASSITGDQPQHF
TRBD2	TRBV5-1	TRBJ2-4	once	TGCGCCAGCAGCACCTTCTCTAGCGGGAGCTCTCTGAACATTCAGTACTTC	CASSTFSSGSSLNIQYF
-	TRBV7-9	TRBJ2-6	-	TGTGCCAGCAGCCAAATAGCAGGGTCTGGGGCCAACGTCCTGACTTTC	CASSQIAGSGANVLTF
-	TRBV6-5	TRBJ1-1	-	TGTGCCAGCAGTACAGGGTCCATGAACACTGAAGCTTTCTTT	CASSTGSMNTEAFF
-	TRBV7-9	TRBJ1-3	-	TGTGCCAGCAGCCCCGAGGGATCTGGAAACACCATATATTTT	CASSPEGSGNTIYF
TRBD2	TRBV19	TRBJ2-1	once	TGTGCCACCGCACCGTCTAGCGGCCATTACAATGAGCAGTTCTTC	CATAPSSGHYNEQFF
-	TRBV2	TRBJ2-1	-	TGTGCCAGCTTTCTCCGGCCCGTAGCCAATGAGCAGTTCTTC	CASFLRPVANEQFF
TRBD1	TRBV2	TRBJ1-4	once	TGTGCCAGCAGTGGGGGACAGGGTGGCGAAAAACTGTTTTTT	CASSGGQGGEKLFF
TRBD1	TRBV14	TRBJ1-4	-	TGTGCCAGCAGCCTATTCACAGGGGCAACTAATGAAAAACTGTTTTTT	CASSLFTGATNEKLFF
TRBD2	TRBV6-2/TRBV6-3	TRBJ2-3	-	TGTGCCAGCAGTCGACCGGGACTAGCGGGAGATACGCAGTATTTT	CASSRPGLAGDTQYF